This T cell receptor beta chain is from a study of blood T cell repertoires in COVID-19. Method: immunoSEQ multiplex PCR; TCRdb's copy keeps in-frame clones and lacks some. The sample records approximately 70,000 clones, roughly 88% being singletons. The CDR3 is 14 amino acids. The germline V and J ends were trimmed by 5 bases and 7 bases, with 15 bases remaining between them. Germline values: CDR1 SEHNR, CDR2 FQNEAQ (reference sequence). The count of this clone is one. Input material: peripheral blood. The chain combines TRBV7-9 with TRBJ2-4, with D possibly matching TRBD1 (6 bases). This receptor was taken from a woman in her 70s with acute or convalescent COVID-19. The CDR3 loop is CASSRGYGRNIQYF. CDR3 bases: TGTGCCAGCAGCAGGGGGTACGGTCGTAACATTCAGTACTTC.